This T cell receptor (beta chain) was captured by sequencing in a study of naive and memory T cell subsets. Two oligonucleotides, mixed equimolar, formed the beta constant-region primer covering TRBC1 and TRBC2. Via MiXCR, TCRdb re-called the UMI-ligation and nested PCR reads, giving one row per CDR3 protein. The sample holds 150,000 or so distinct CDR3 sequences, 15% to 20% seen once. This clonotype has more than one count but fewer than ten. Its cognate antigen is unknown. Germline CDR1 SGHRS, CDR2 YFSETQ. The V and J ends lost 6 bases and 3 bases, in that order; junction bases with no gene match: 10. This CDR3 region has 15 residues. Overall study results and limits: RNA-based TCR counts may shift with T cell activation and differentiation. Naive and memory repertoire findings lacked a ground truth for validation.

The sequenced material came from naive CD4+ T cells from blood. The sequence was obtained from a human donor in good health. The J gene is TRBJ2-5, the V gene TRBV5-1; TRBD2 matches 8 bases. The CDR3 protein is CASTGGGAGEETQYF. The DNA for the CDR3 is TGCGCCAGCACCGGTGGAGGAGCGGGAGAAGAGACCCAGTACTTC.